The 4 T cell receptor beta chains below were found in one sample sequenced in a study of type 1 regulatory T cells. One entry per CDR3 protein, called by TCRdb with MiXCR from the reads. The sample consists of tens of thousands of distinct CDR3 sequences, approximately 60% of them appearing once. Their antigens remain unidentified. The sequencing sample was made of cultured non-Tr1 T cells, either the whole culture or a sorted T cell fraction (not recorded which). The source of these receptors is a human donor in good health.

The genes are TRBV20-1 and TRBJ2-5, with D perhaps TRBD1 (6 bases). V lost 0 bases, J lost 4 bases, and 12 bases lay in between. Per germline, CDR1 DFQATT and CDR2 SNEGSKA (reference sequence). This CDR3 is 14 amino acids long. CDR3 sequence: CSAREKGVTETQYF. CDR3 sequence (DNA): TGCAGTGCTAGAGAAAAGGGGGTCACAGAGACCCAGTACTTC.

The chain combines TRBV7-8 with TRBJ1-5; no clear D. The CDR3 runs to 15 residues. V lost 3 bases to trimming and J lost 3 bases, with 12 bases between them. Germline CDR1 is SGHVS and CDR2 is FQNEAQ. The CDR3 spells CASSFLAPPNQPQHF. CDR3 in DNA: TGTGCCAGCAGCTTCTTGGCCCCCCCCAATCAGCCCCAGCATTTT.

This clonotype has more than one count but fewer than ten. The chain uses TRBV28 and TRBJ2-2; D ambiguous. Trimming cost V 4 bases and J 0 bases, with 6 bases left between them. Per the germline V gene, CDR1 is MDHEN and CDR2 is SYDVKM. The CDR3 runs to 14 residues. CDR3 protein: CASSSRPNTGELFF. The CDR3 DNA is TGTGCCAGCAGTTCACGTCCGAACACCGGGGAGCTGTTTTTT.

The rearrangement uses TRBV7-8 and TRBJ2-1; unclear D gene. Trimming stripped 2 bases from V and 5 bases from J, with 7 bases between. Looked up from germline, CDR1 is SGHVS and CDR2 is FQNEAQ. This CDR3 comprises 13 residues. The CDR3 region has the DNA TGTGCCAGCAGCTTAATCAGAGACAATGAGCAGTTCTTC. Translated, it gives CASSLIRDNEQFF.